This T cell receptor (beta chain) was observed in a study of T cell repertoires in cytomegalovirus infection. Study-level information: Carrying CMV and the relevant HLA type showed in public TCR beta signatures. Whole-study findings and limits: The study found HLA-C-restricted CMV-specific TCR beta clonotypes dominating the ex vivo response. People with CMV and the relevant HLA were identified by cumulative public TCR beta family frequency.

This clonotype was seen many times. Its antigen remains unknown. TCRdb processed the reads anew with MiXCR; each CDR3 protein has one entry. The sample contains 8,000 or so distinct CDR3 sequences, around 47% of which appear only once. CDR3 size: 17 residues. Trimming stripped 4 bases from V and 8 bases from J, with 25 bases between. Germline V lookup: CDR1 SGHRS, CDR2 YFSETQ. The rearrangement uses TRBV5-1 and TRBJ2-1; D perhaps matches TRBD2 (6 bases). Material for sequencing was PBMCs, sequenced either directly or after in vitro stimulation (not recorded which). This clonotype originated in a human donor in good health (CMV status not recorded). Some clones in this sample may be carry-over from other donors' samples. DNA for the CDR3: TGCGCCAGCAGCGTGGCTTACCTCGGGGGTGGGAAGGATGAGCAGTTCTTC. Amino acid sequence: CASSVAYLGGGKDEQFF.